The 27 T cell receptor beta chains presented below share a single source sample, sequenced in a study of blood T cell repertoires in COVID-19. Repertoires were generated with immunoSEQ multiplex PCR, while TCRdb's copy carries only in-frame clones and drops some. The sample holds about 68,000 clones, 75% to 85% seen once. The sample was peripheral blood. These TCRs come from a man in his forties or fifties with acute or convalescent COVID-19.

The chain couples TRBV3-1 (or the pseudogene TRBV3-2) to TRBJ2-5; 11 nucleotides agree with TRBD2. J was trimmed by 4 bases and V by 0 bases; bases with no gene match: 4. Germline CDR1 LGHDT, CDR2 YNNKEL (reference sequence). The CDR3 has 16 residues. The CDR3 is CASSQDLGTSGETQYF. The CDR3 nucleotides are TGTGCCAGCAGCCAAGATCTAGGGACTAGCGGAGAGACCCAGTACTTC.

The chain recombines TRBV7-2 with TRBJ2-7; 9 nucleotides agree with TRBD1. With 5 bases clipped from V and 4 bases from J, the junction kept 6 bases outside the gene matches. CDR3 length: 14 residues. In germline, CDR1 is SGHTA, CDR2 FQGNSA. Written as DNA, the CDR3 is TGTGCCAGCAGCCTCCGGGACAGGGCATACGAGCAGTACGTC. Residues: CASSLRDRAYEQYV.

The CDR3 region is CNMRLAGGTDTQYF. CDR3 DNA: TGTAACATGCGGCTAGCGGGGGGCACAGATACGCAGTATTTT. This sequence joins TRBV30 and TRBJ2-3, with 10 bases lining up with TRBD2. Per germline, CDR1 GTSNPN and CDR2 SVGIG (reference sequence). This CDR3 is 14 amino acids long.

The chain joins TRBV2 to TRBJ2-7; 9 positions agree with TRBD1. CDR1 and CDR2 (germline): SNHLY, FYNNEI. The length of the CDR3 is 16 residues. V dropped 7 bases and J dropped 4; count of bases not matched to a gene: 14. In nucleotides, the CDR3 is TGTGCCAGCATTCCAGGGGACAGGGCGGTCATGTACGAGCAGTACGTC. It yields the protein CASIPGDRAVMYEQYV.

The chain carries TRBV3-1 (or the pseudogene TRBV3-2) and TRBJ2-3; 10 nucleotides match TRBD1. The V gene end was trimmed by 4 bases and the J gene end by 14 bases; junction bases not matched to a gene: 24. The CDR3 sequence is 18 residues long. Per germline, CDR1 LGHDT and CDR2 YNNKEL (reference sequence). The DNA for the CDR3 is TGTGCCAGCAGCCGATATCCCCCAGATGGGACAGGGGTCCTCATCGGGTATTTT. It yields the protein CASSRYPPDGTGVLIGYF.

This sequence joins TRBV5-1 and TRBJ2-5, with 10 bases lining up with TRBD1. Germline V gives CDR1 SGHRS, CDR2 YFSETQ. V gave up 4 bases and J gave up 4 bases; unmatched junction bases: 13. This CDR3 has 17 residues. This CDR3 is CASSLYPLGQGVETQYF. CDR3 DNA: TGCGCCAGCAGCCTGTACCCGCTCGGACAGGGGGTAGAGACCCAGTACTTC.

The V call is TRBV5-5, the J call TRBJ1-4; possible D gene TRBD1, 6 bases. CDR1 and CDR2 from the germline V gene are SGHKS and YYEKEE (reference sequence). Trimming pared 4 bases from V and 5 bases from J, leaving 9 bases between. The CDR3 contains 13 residues. CDR3 in amino acids: CASSGGLNEKLFF. CDR3 DNA: TGTGCCAGCAGCGGGGGCCTCAATGAAAAACTGTTTTTT.

This clone was observed once. This chain uses TRBV9 with TRBJ1-5, with D uncertain. V was cut by 0 bases and J by 6 bases, with 13 bases left in between. This CDR3 has 15 residues. CDR1 and CDR2 from the germline V gene are SGDLS and YYNGEE. The CDR3 spells CASSVGGGSGQPQHF. The DNA for the CDR3 is TGTGCCAGCAGCGTAGGAGGAGGGTCGGGTCAGCCCCAGCATTTT. Looking up the rest from reference TRBV9 and TRBJ1-5 gives the full variable domain: DSGVTQTPKHLITATGQRVTLRCSPRSGDLSVYWYQQSLDQGLQFLIQYYNGEERAKGNILERFSAQQFPDLHSELNLSSLELGDSALYFCASSVGGGSGQPQHFGDGTRLSIL.

V usage is TRBV10-3 and J usage is TRBJ1-1, with a tentative D call TRBD1 (5 bases). V lost 5 bases to trimming and J lost 3 bases, with 16 bases between them. The CDR3 consists of 15 residues. CDR1 is ENHRY, CDR2 SYGVKD, per germline. CDR3 in amino acids: CAISRGGGSDTEAFF. For the CDR3, the DNA is TGTGCCATCAGTCGGGGGGGAGGTTCGGACACTGAAGCTTTCTTT.

This chain joins TRBV11-3 and TRBJ2-3, with no clear D. Between the trimmed V and J ends, which lost 2 bases and 2 bases, there was a span of 5 bases. This CDR3 region has 13 residues. Germline values: CDR1 SGHNT, CDR2 YENEEA. CDR3: CASSLSDTDTQYF. CDR3 DNA sequence: TGTGCCAGCAGCTTATCAGACACAGATACGCAGTATTTT.

This sequence joins TRBV10-1 and TRBJ2-3; no clear D gene. Trimming took off 5 bases at V and 0 bases at J, with 12 bases between the two ends. The CDR3 is 15 residues long. Germline CDR1 is WNHNN and CDR2 is SYGVQD (reference sequence). The CDR3 sequence: CASSRESASTDTQYF. CDR3 DNA sequence: TGCGCCAGCAGTAGAGAGAGCGCTAGCACAGATACGCAGTATTTT.

The chain is built from TRBV5-1 and TRBJ1-4, with 8 bases matching TRBD1. With V trimmed by 4 bases and J by 6 bases, 14 bases remained unmatched. This CDR3 has 17 amino acids. The germline V gene has CDR1 SGHRS and CDR2 YFSETQ. CDR3 in amino acids: CASSLRQGTSGDEKLFF. Here the CDR3 DNA reads TGCGCCAGCAGCCTTAGACAGGGGACTTCGGGGGATGAAAAACTGTTTTTT.

This sequence joins TRBV21-1 and TRBJ1-2; the table's D gene call, TRBD1, was not cross checked with the DNA. TRBV21-1 is a pseudogene. This CDR3 has 14 residues. The CDR3 spells CASSKGGQGGGYTF. For the CDR3, the DNA is TGTGCCAGCAGCAAAGGGGGACAGGGGGGTGGCTACACCTTC.

The chain uses TRBV5-1 and TRBJ2-1, with 7 bases fitting TRBD1. CDR3 length equals 14 residues. V gave up 4 bases and J gave up 3 bases; unmatched junction bases: 4. CDR1 and CDR2 from the germline V gene are SGHRS and YFSETQ. The CDR3 loop is CASSPGTDYNEQFF. The CDR3 DNA reads TGCGCCAGCAGCCCCGGGACAGACTACAATGAGCAGTTCTTC.

This sequence joins TRBV12-3 or TRBV12-4 and TRBJ2-1; unclear D gene. This CDR3 is built from 13 residues. Trimming stripped 10 bases from V and 0 bases from J, with 10 bases between. CDR3 nucleotide sequence: TGTGCCACCCGGGTTAGCTCCTACAATGAGCAGTTCTTC. This codes for CATRVSSYNEQFF.

The J gene is TRBJ2-7, the V gene TRBV6-5; D perhaps matches TRBD2 (6 bases). Germline values: CDR1 MNHEY, CDR2 SVGAGI. The CDR3 totals 14 residues. Trimming pared 6 bases from V and 3 bases from J, leaving 15 bases between. CDR3 sequence: CASSKISGVYEQYF. In DNA, the CDR3 is TGTGCCAGCAGCAAAATCTCGGGGGTCTACGAGCAGTACTTC.

V and J are TRBV3-1 (or the pseudogene TRBV3-2) and TRBJ1-4; D gene ambiguous. The ends were cut back, 1 base at V and 6 bases at J, with 15 bases in the middle. Germline values: CDR1 LGHDT, CDR2 YNNKEL (reference sequence). The CDR3 totals 16 residues. The CDR3 loop reads CASSQVLSGMDEKLFF. CDR3 nucleotides: TGTGCCAGCAGCCAAGTTCTCTCGGGGATGGATGAAAAACTGTTTTTT.

The chain links TRBV7-6 to TRBJ2-7, with 9 nucleotides matching TRBD2. This CDR3 region has 15 residues. V was pared by 5 bases and J by 2 bases, with 7 bases of the junction left unmatched. In germline, CDR1 is SGHVS, CDR2 FNYEAQ. Here the CDR3 DNA reads TGTGCCAGCAGCCAAGGACTAGCGTTAACCTACGAGCAGTACTTC. As protein: CASSQGLALTYEQYF.

V is TRBV4-2 and J is TRBJ2-1, with 9 bases aligning to TRBD2. Germline-derived CDR1 and CDR2 are LGHNA and YNFKEQ. The CDR3 totals 16 residues. Trimming removed 0 bases from V and 8 bases from J; junction bases left unmatched: 8. The CDR3 nucleotides read TGTGCCAGCAGCCAAGATCTAGGCGGGGGGGCCGATGAGCAGTTCTTC. This sequence encodes CASSQDLGGGADEQFF.

The CDR3 region has the DNA TGTGCCAGCAGTTCAGTGGATTCACCCCTCCACTTT. Its translation: CASSSVDSPLHF. This sequence joins TRBV6-5 and TRBJ1-6, with D unclear. Germline assignment: CDR1 MNHEY and CDR2 SVGAGI. Trimming cost V 4 bases and J 8 bases, with 6 bases left between them. The CDR3 has 12 residues.

V is TRBV4-2 and J is TRBJ2-2; 7 positions match TRBD2. Germline lookup yields CDR1 LGHNA and CDR2 YNFKEQ. V shed 1 base, J shed 6 bases, and the junction held 8 bases outside the gene matches. This CDR3 spans 16 amino acids. The CDR3 region is CASSQGSGFGPGELFF. The CDR3 nucleotides are TGTGCCAGCAGCCAAGGTAGCGGGTTTGGCCCCGGGGAGCTGTTTTTT.

The V call is TRBV10-1, the J call TRBJ2-3; maybe TRBD2 (6 bases). V was cut by 6 bases and J by 4 bases, with 14 bases left in between. Germline V gene lookup returns CDR1 WNHNN and CDR2 SYGVQD (reference sequence). The CDR3 length is 14 residues. The CDR3 sequence: CASSRGFRSDTQYF. The CDR3 DNA sequence: TGCGCCAGCAGCCGGGGGTTCAGATCAGATACGCAGTATTTT.

The V gene is TRBV25-1, the J gene TRBJ2-2; 7 bases line up with TRBD2. The germline V gene encodes CDR1 MGHDK and CDR2 SYGVNS. There are 16 residues in the CDR3. Trimming removed 1 base from V and 2 bases from J; junction bases left unmatched: 4. CDR3 residues: CASSESGGGNTGELFF. CDR3 sequence (DNA): TGTGCCAGCAGTGAATCGGGCGGGGGTAACACCGGGGAGCTGTTTTTT.

This clone has more than one count but fewer than ten. The CDR3 spells CASSLEAGEHTDTQYF. In DNA, the CDR3 is TGTGCCAGCAGCTTAGAGGCAGGGGAACACACAGATACGCAGTATTTT. The rearrangement uses TRBV7-8 and TRBJ2-3; maybe TRBD1 (6 bases). V lost 1 base and J lost 2, with 13 bases in between. The length of the CDR3 is 16 residues. Germline V gene sequence: CDR1 SGHVS, CDR2 FQNEAQ.

The V call is TRBV24-1, the J call TRBJ1-5; 9 bases line up with TRBD1. This CDR3 contains 19 residues. Trimming at V came to 3 bases and at J to 0 bases, leaving 11 bases not matched to a gene. Per the germline V gene, CDR1 is KGHDR and CDR2 is SFDVKD. CDR3 in amino acids: CATSDRRDRESYSNQPQHF. The CDR3 DNA sequence: TGTGCCACCAGTGATCGCCGGGACAGGGAGTCCTATAGCAATCAGCCCCAGCATTTT.

This chain uses TRBV5-5 with TRBJ1-2; a weak D match, TRBD1 (5 bases). The CDR3 totals 15 residues. The germline V gene has CDR1 SGHKS and CDR2 YYEKEE (reference sequence). V was trimmed by 4 bases and J by 0 bases, leaving 13 bases between them. In DNA, the CDR3 is TGTGCCAGCAGCCAGGGACGGGAGACTAACTATGGCTACACCTTC. It is translated as CASSQGRETNYGYTF.

In nucleotides, the CDR3 is TGTGCCACAACAGGGGGCGACACCGGGGAGCTGTTTTTT. Translating it yields CATTGGDTGELFF. The chain joins TRBV10-3 to TRBJ2-2; 9 bases line up with TRBD1. In germline, CDR1 is ENHRY, CDR2 SYGVKD. V gave up 10 bases and J gave up 3 bases; unmatched junction bases: 3. This CDR3 is 13 amino acids long.